By sample share, the clone carrying this TCR beta chain is medium-sized. V was shortened by 1 base and J by 1 base, with 17 bases between the two germline ends. The CDR3 length is 17 residues. Germline lookup yields CDR1 SGHKS and CDR2 YYEKEE (reference sequence). One entry per CDR3 protein results from TCRdb running MiXCR on the RT-PCR reads. The profile covers around 2,000 distinct CDR3 sequences, with about 1.7% appearing a single time and about 6.1% taken by the ten largest. The data belong to a study of patients and donors after allogeneic stem cell transplantation. Sequences were obtained from blood, either unsorted or a sorted T cell fraction (not recorded which). This receptor was obtained from a human donor who was either an allogeneic HSCT recipient or a stem cell or donor lymphocyte infusion donor (not recorded which). It is not recorded whose cells these are; they may come from a transplant donor. The gene calls are TRBV5-5 and TRBJ1-1; maybe TRBD1 (6 bases). CDR3 DNA sequence: TGTGCCAGCAGCTTGAATCGGGGGCTGGGCCCGAACACTGAAGCTTTCTTT. It codes for CASSLNRGLGPNTEAFF.